The clone carrying this TCR beta chain was seen a single time. The antigen remains unidentified. Primers included in the PCR were 60 Vbeta and 13 Jbeta primers. Here immunoSEQ multiplex PCR was the method, and the copy in TCRdb shows in-frame clones only, minus some. Of 70,000 or so clones in the sample, roughly four fifths are singletons; the top ten hold roughly 2%. The CDR3 has 16 residues. V dropped 0 bases and J dropped 6; count of bases not matched to a gene: 9. Germline CDR1 SGHNT, CDR2 YYREEE (reference sequence). The sample originates from a study of cytomegalovirus exposure and HLA in healthy donors. Study-wide points: As was reported, the classifier diagnosed cytomegalovirus status with high specificity and sensitivity.

Sequenced sample: PBMCs. The TCR was taken from a man aged 18 to 35 in good health and CMV-seronegative. The chain has TRBV5-4 and TRBJ2-5; the match to TRBD1 covers 9 bases. The CDR3 is CASSLVPTGGTKTQYF. CDR3 nucleotide sequence: TGTGCCAGCAGCTTGGTCCCGACAGGGGGGACGAAGACCCAGTACTTC.